One and the same sample provided the 19 T cell receptor beta chains below, sequenced in a study of Ad26.COV2.S vaccination and SARS-CoV-2 variants. Treatment reported: some 20 received Ad26.COV2.S at low or high dose, single or two shots; several received placebo; per-sample allocation not given. The investigators took samples on day 63 after the first vaccine or placebo injection. Measured with immunoSEQ multiplex PCR; TCRdb has only the in-frame clones, and not every one. The table shows fewer than 400,000 clones, with less than 90% occurring only once. This material consisted of peripheral blood, taken in a trial of Ad26.COV2.S vaccine versus placebo. The receptors shown here come from a person aged 18-60 years who received the Ad26.COV2.S COVID-19 vaccine or a placebo.

The chain recombines TRBV7-9 with TRBJ2-5; 9 nucleotides agree with TRBD1. The length of the CDR3 is 13 residues. V trimming: 5 bases; J trimming: 9 bases; junction bases outside the gene matches: 7. Germline assignment: CDR1 SEHNR and CDR2 FQNEAQ (reference sequence). CDR3 DNA sequence: TGTGCCAGCAGCCCAGGGACAGGGTTGGCCCAGTACTTC. This encodes CASSPGTGLAQYF.

The chain combines TRBV4-1 with TRBJ1-2; 12 nucleotides agree with TRBD1. Trimming removed 4 bases from V and 6 bases from J; junction bases left unmatched: 12. This CDR3 spans 17 amino acids. CDR1 is MGHRA and CDR2 is YSYEKL in the germline V gene. The chain's CDR3 is CASSPSGTGGGSDGYTF. The CDR3 DNA reads TGCGCCAGCAGCCCATCCGGGACAGGGGGCGGAAGCGATGGCTACACCTTC.

As DNA, the CDR3 is TGTGCCACCAGCAGAGGCGGTGCACAGGGGGAAGAGACCCAGTACTTC. Its protein product is CATSRGGAQGEETQYF. The V and J genes are TRBV15 and TRBJ2-5; 8 bases map to TRBD1. CDR1 is LNHNV and CDR2 is YYDKDF in the germline V gene (reference sequence). CDR3 size: 16 residues. Germline trimming cut 1 base from V and 3 bases from J; bases unmatched to any gene: 7.

The chain employs TRBV2 and TRBJ1-4; weak D call: TRBD1 (5 bases). Trimming removed 6 bases from V and 3 bases from J, with 8 bases in between. The length of the CDR3 is 13 residues. Germline V lookup: CDR1 SNHLY, CDR2 FYNNEI. In nucleotides, the CDR3 is TGTGCCAGCAGGACAGCGGCTAATGAAAAACTGTTTTTT. Its translation: CASRTAANEKLFF.

This clone was recorded once. The chain links TRBV6-5 to TRBJ2-2; unclear D gene. This CDR3 region has 10 residues. Trimming shortened V by 8 bases and J by 7 bases, and 5 bases separated the two germline ends. Per the germline V gene, CDR1 is MNHEY and CDR2 is SVGAGI. CDR3 region: CASSIGELFF. The CDR3 DNA reads TGTGCCAGCTCCATCGGGGAGCTGTTTTTT.

The chain has TRBV5-1 and TRBJ1-1; the D gene is possibly TRBD1 (6 bases). V was cut by 6 bases and J by 4 bases, with 16 bases left in between. Germline CDR1 is SGHRS and CDR2 is YFSETQ. The CDR3 consists of 14 residues. The CDR3 DNA is TGCGCCAGCACTTCCAGAACAGGGCTCACTGAAGCTTTCTTT. Amino acid sequence: CASTSRTGLTEAFF.

J is TRBJ1-1 and V is TRBV5-1; TRBD1 matches at 7 bases. Germline values: CDR1 SGHRS, CDR2 YFSETQ. V trimming: 5 bases; J trimming: 0 bases; junction bases outside the gene matches: 7. The CDR3 is made up of 15 amino acids. The DNA for the CDR3 is TGCGCCAGCAGAGAGACAGGGCTCATGAACACTGAAGCTTTCTTT. Its translation: CASRETGLMNTEAFF. Variable domain in full (rest from reference TRBV5-1 and TRBJ1-1): KAGVTQTPRYLIKTRGQQVTLSCSPISGHRSVSWYQQTPGQGLQFLFEYFSETQRNKGNFPGRFSGRQFSNSRSEMNVSTLELGDSALYLCASRETGLMNTEAFFGQGTRLTVV.

Points on this clone: This specimen includes other DNA sequences encoding the same CDR3. V gene TRBV9 combines with J gene TRBJ2-2; D is undetermined. The CDR3 totals 12 residues. V lost 2 bases to trimming and J lost 7 bases, with 6 bases between them. Germline V CDR1 and CDR2: SGDLS, YYNGEE. The DNA for the CDR3 is TGTGCCAGCAGCGTTGGTCGCGGGGAGCTGTTTTTT. Its protein is CASSVGRGELFF.

V usage is TRBV6-2 or TRBV6-3 and J usage is TRBJ1-5; possible D gene TRBD1, 6 bases. CDR1 MNHEY and CDR2 SVGEGT come from the germline V gene. The germline V and J ends were trimmed by 0 bases and 5 bases, with 14 bases remaining between them. This CDR3 is built from 16 residues. The CDR3 region is CASSYSGRGRDQPQHF. CDR3 DNA: TGTGCCAGCAGTTACTCGGGCAGGGGCAGGGATCAGCCCCAGCATTTT.

As for this clone: Additional DNA sequences in this sample encode the identical CDR3. J is TRBJ1-1 and V is TRBV4-1; the D gene is possibly TRBD1 (5 bases). Germline V CDR1 and CDR2: MGHRA, YSYEKL. Trimming took 0 bases from V and 0 from J, leaving 8 bases between them. This CDR3 is built from 15 residues. CDR3 sequence (DNA): TGCGCCAGCAGCCAAGATCCGGGGGTGAACACTGAAGCTTTCTTT. Its translation is CASSQDPGVNTEAFF.

CDR3 residues: CASSIGTANSGNTIYF. The CDR3 DNA reads TGTGCCAGCAGCATCGGGACGGCCAACTCTGGAAACACCATATATTTT. The chain carries TRBV9 and TRBJ1-3, with a weak D call TRBD1 (5 bases). The CDR3 consists of 16 residues. Per the germline V gene, CDR1 is SGDLS and CDR2 is YYNGEE. Trimming removed 4 bases from V and 0 bases from J, with 14 bases in between.

The rearrangement uses TRBV19 and TRBJ1-1; TRBD1 matches 7 bases. The V gene's germline CDR1 is LNHDA and CDR2 SQIVND (reference sequence). The trim removed 7 bases at V and 7 bases at J, leaving 9 bases unmatched. The CDR3 covers 13 residues. CDR3 loop: CASTNTGAIEAFF. The CDR3 nucleotides are TGTGCCAGTACTAATACAGGGGCCATTGAAGCTTTCTTT.

The genes are TRBV1 and TRBJ1-3. TRBV1 is tagged as a pseudogene. There are 16 residues in the CDR3. The CDR3 DNA is TGCACCAGCAGCCAAGATTTGAGGAGTACTGGAAACACCATATATTTT. This sequence encodes CTSSQDLRSTGNTIYF.

The rearrangement joins TRBV5-1 to TRBJ2-3; D not certain. Germline V gives CDR1 SGHRS, CDR2 YFSETQ. V was trimmed by 4 bases and J by 1 base, leaving 13 bases between them. The CDR3 is 15 amino acids. CDR3 sequence reads: CASSPPGGRTDTQYF. The DNA of the CDR3 is TGCGCCAGCAGCCCGCCTGGCGGTCGCACAGATACGCAGTATTTT.

The chain is built from TRBV14 and TRBJ2-3; 7 bases agree with TRBD1. V shed 1 base, J shed 10 bases, and the junction held 11 bases outside the gene matches. The CDR3 is 15 amino acids. CDR1 is SGHDN and CDR2 is FVKESK in the germline V gene. The CDR3 protein is CASSQVAPHRGAQYF. CDR3 DNA: TGTGCCAGCAGCCAAGTGGCCCCCCACAGGGGTGCGCAGTATTTT.

The chain combines TRBV11-2 with TRBJ1-6; 7 positions agree with TRBD1. Germline CDR1 and CDR2: SGHAT and FQNNGV. The length of the CDR3 is 15 residues. J lost 7 bases, V lost 5 bases, and 8 bases had no gene match. The CDR3 protein is CASSRQGGENSPLHF. The CDR3 nucleotides are TGTGCCAGCAGCCGCCAGGGGGGCGAGAATTCACCCCTCCACTTT. Together with reference TRBV11-2 and TRBJ1-6, the CDR3 gives the full variable domain: EAGVAQSPRYKIIEKRQSVAFWCNPISGHATLYWYQQILGQGPKLLIQFQNNGVVDDSQLPKDRFSAERLKGVDSTLKIQPAKLEDSAVYLCASSRQGGENSPLHFGNGTRLTVT.

The chain joins TRBV19 to TRBJ2-1; TRBD2 agrees at 9 bases. V shed 4 bases, J shed 12 bases, and the junction held 7 bases outside the gene matches. The CDR3 has 13 amino acids. Germline lookup yields CDR1 LNHDA and CDR2 SQIVND (reference sequence). The CDR3 bases are TGTGCCAGTAGTACTAGCGGGGCGTCGTGGCAGTTCTTC. It encodes CASSTSGASWQFF.

V gene TRBV18 combines with J gene TRBJ1-1; D is possibly TRBD1 (5 bases). From germline, CDR1 is KGHSH and CDR2 LQKENI. V lost 0 bases to trimming and J lost 1 base, with 9 bases between them. This CDR3 has 15 residues. This CDR3 reads CASSPPAGWNTEAFF. CDR3 nucleotides: TGTGCCAGCTCACCACCGGCAGGGTGGAACACTGAAGCTTTCTTT.

The chain employs TRBV6-2 or TRBV6-3 and TRBJ1-1; the D is unclear. Trimming took 2 bases from V and 4 from J, leaving 17 bases between them. The CDR3 is made up of 16 amino acids. CDR1 MNHEY and CDR2 SVGEGT come from the germline V gene. The chain's CDR3 is CASSYSSIYGSTEAFF. The CDR3 nucleotides are TGTGCCAGCAGTTACAGTTCAATATATGGGTCCACTGAAGCTTTCTTT.